This TCR beta chain was sequenced for a study of Ad26.COV2.S vaccination and SARS-CoV-2 variants. Overall study context: This donor came from the COV1001 trial of Ad26.COV2.S. Ad26.COV2.S shots went into the muscle once or twice, 56 days apart. General observations from the study: It is possible that the TCR breadth and depth analyses underestimated the total T cell responses.

The CDR3 consists of 14 residues. CDR1 is MNHEY, CDR2 SVGAGI, per germline. The ends were cut back, 6 bases at V and 2 bases at J, with 14 bases in the middle. On this clone itself: Its antigen is currently unknown.

Treatment: about 20 received Ad26.COV2.S at low or high dose, single or two shots; about 5 received placebo; per-sample allocation not given. Sampling was performed 63 days after the first vaccine or placebo injection. Assay: immunoSEQ multiplex PCR; the TCRdb copy retains only in-frame clones and omits some. This sample carries roughly 240,000 clones, roughly 90% of them seen once, and the ten largest clones take roughly a tenth. The chain joins TRBV6-5 to TRBJ2-7, with D perhaps being TRBD1 or TRBD2 (5 bases each). The sequencing here drew on peripheral blood, taken in a trial of Ad26.COV2.S vaccine versus placebo. This sequence originates from a person aged 18-60 years who received the Ad26.COV2.S COVID-19 vaccine or a placebo. The CDR3 nucleotides are TGTGCCAGCAGGAGGGACCGTCAAGCCTACGAGCAGTACTTC. Translating it yields CASRRDRQAYEQYF.